This TCR beta chain was documented in a study of blood T cells in healthy people across ages. Peripheral blood from each donor was collected in a volume of approximately 10 milliliters. The length of the CDR3 is 16 residues. The V end was cut by 2 bases, the J end by 7 bases, with 15 bases between. The germline V gene has CDR1 MGHRA and CDR2 YSYEKL. This clonotype was counted only a few times. Then a second PCR, running about 7 to 11 cycles, was carried out with a sample-barcoded 5' primer and a J-beta primer mix. CDR3-containing paired-end reads numbering at least 2.5 million came from each sample. MiXCR, run by TCRdb on the 5' RACE reads, gives a single entry per CDR3 protein. The sample includes about 840,000 distinct CDR3 sequences, almost 30% of them seen just once. The sample was also linked to a second study, of T cells of mothers and their children. That paper adds: Similar effects of thymic selection on TCR recombination output were recorded in related and unrelated pairs. Detection of persistent microchimeric T cell clones did not occur.

The source of this sequence is a woman aged 40 to 50 in good health. The sample was blood. The chain is built from TRBV4-1 and TRBJ1-6; TRBD1 is a possible D gene (5 bases). The CDR3 loop reads CASSQTPAGWNSPLHF. The CDR3, as DNA: TGCGCCAGCAGCCAAACCCCGGCAGGGTGGAATTCACCCCTCCACTTT.